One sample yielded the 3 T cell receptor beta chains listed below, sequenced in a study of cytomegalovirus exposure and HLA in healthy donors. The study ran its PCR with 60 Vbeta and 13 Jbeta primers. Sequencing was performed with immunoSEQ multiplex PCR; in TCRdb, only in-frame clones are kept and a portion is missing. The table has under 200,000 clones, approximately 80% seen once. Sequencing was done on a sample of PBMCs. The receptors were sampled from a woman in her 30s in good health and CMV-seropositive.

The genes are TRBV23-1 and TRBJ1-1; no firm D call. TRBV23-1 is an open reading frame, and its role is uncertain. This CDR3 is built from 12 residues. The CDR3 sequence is CAPTTGNTEAFF. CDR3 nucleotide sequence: TGCGCACCCACAACGGGGAACACTGAAGCTTTCTTT.

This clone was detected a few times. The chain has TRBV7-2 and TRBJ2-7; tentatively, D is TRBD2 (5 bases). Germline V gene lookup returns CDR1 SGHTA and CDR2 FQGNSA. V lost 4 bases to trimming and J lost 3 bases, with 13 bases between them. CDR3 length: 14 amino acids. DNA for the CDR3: TGTGCCAGCAGCTCCCTAGAGGGAGACTACGAGCAGTACTTC. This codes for CASSSLEGDYEQYF.

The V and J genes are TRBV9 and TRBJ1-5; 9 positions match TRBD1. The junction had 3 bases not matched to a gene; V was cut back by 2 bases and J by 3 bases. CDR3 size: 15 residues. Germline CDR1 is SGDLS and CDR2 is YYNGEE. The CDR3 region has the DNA TGTGCCAGCAGCGTTGGGACAGGGCCCAATCAGCCCCAGCATTTT. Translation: CASSVGTGPNQPQHF.